Listed below are T cell receptor beta chains from one sample, sequenced in a study of human T cells and chemical hapten exposure. TCRdb independently ran MiXCR on the RACE reads; one entry per CDR3 protein. The sample yields 150,000 to 200,000 distinct CDR3 sequences, 14% seen once. The input for sequencing was whole blood, taken in connection with sensitization to the hapten diphenylcyclopropenone (DPC). The receptors were sampled from a woman aged 25 to 45 with alopecia areata. Some clones in this sample may be carry-over from other donors' samples. Both conserved end residues are part of each CDR3. Each record gives: D gene, clone size, V gene, J gene, CDR3 protein, CDR3 DNA. The D gene is left open where the match is weak. Expanded clones are given a class, and other clones once, few, many or no size at all.

D gene: -
clone size: few
V gene: TRBV7-2
J gene: TRBJ2-2
CDR3 protein: CASSSHRAGELFF
CDR3 DNA: TGTGCCAGCAGCTCACACAGGGCCGGGGAGCTGTTTTTT

D gene: -
clone size: -
V gene: TRBV7-2
J gene: TRBJ2-3
CDR3 protein: CASSLVGRADTQYF
CDR3 DNA: TGTGCCAGCAGCTTAGTAGGGCGGGCAGATACGCAGTATTTT

D gene: -
clone size: -
V gene: TRBV6-6
J gene: TRBJ1-6
CDR3 protein: CASTGKDSPLHF
CDR3 DNA: TGTGCCAGTACAGGGAAGGATTCACCCCTCCACTTT

D gene: TRBD1
clone size: once
V gene: TRBV11-1
J gene: TRBJ2-7
CDR3 protein: CASSLGSTGYNEQYF
CDR3 DNA: TGTGCCAGCAGCTTAGGCTCGACAGGGTACAACGAGCAGTACTTC

D gene: -
clone size: -
V gene: TRBV7-9
J gene: TRBJ1-1
CDR3 protein: CASSLGRGAAREAFF
CDR3 DNA: TGTGCCAGCAGCTTAGGTCGGGGTGCCGCCCGTGAAGCTTTCTTT

D gene: -
clone size: few
V gene: TRBV18
J gene: TRBJ2-3
CDR3 protein: CASSPPGGTDTQYF
CDR3 DNA: TGTGCCAGCTCACCACCAGGGGGCACAGATACGCAGTATTTT

D gene: TRBD2
clone size: -
V gene: TRBV20-1
J gene: TRBJ2-7
CDR3 protein: CSATPAGGPLGEQYF
CDR3 DNA: TGCAGTGCTACCCCAGCGGGAGGGCCATTGGGCGAGCAGTACTTC

D gene: -
clone size: many
V gene: TRBV7-9
J gene: TRBJ2-1
CDR3 protein: CASSLRGIDEQFF
CDR3 DNA: TGTGCCAGCAGCTTAAGAGGGATCGATGAGCAGTTCTTC

D gene: TRBD1
clone size: few
V gene: TRBV6-2/TRBV6-3
J gene: TRBJ1-6
CDR3 protein: CASEARQGQNSPLHF
CDR3 DNA: TGTGCCAGCGAAGCCCGACAGGGGCAGAATTCACCCCTCCACTTT

D gene: TRBD1
clone size: -
V gene: TRBV4-1
J gene: TRBJ2-2
CDR3 protein: CASSQQGQGIPGELFF
CDR3 DNA: TGCGCCAGCAGCCAACAGGGACAGGGAATCCCCGGGGAGCTGTTTTTT

D gene: TRBD2
clone size: once
V gene: TRBV9
J gene: TRBJ2-3
CDR3 protein: CASSVDPSAGVKDTQYF
CDR3 DNA: TGTGCCAGCAGCGTAGATCCCTCAGCGGGAGTAAAAGATACGCAGTATTTT

D gene: -
clone size: many
V gene: TRBV6-1
J gene: TRBJ2-4
CDR3 protein: CASSEVERNIQYF
CDR3 DNA: TGTGCCAGCAGTGAAGTGGAGAGAAACATTCAGTACTTC

D gene: -
clone size: many
V gene: TRBV7-2
J gene: TRBJ2-7
CDR3 protein: CASSLGFGRGPYEQYF
CDR3 DNA: TGTGCCAGCAGCTTAGGGTTCGGCAGGGGACCCTACGAGCAGTACTTC

D gene: -
clone size: few
V gene: TRBV6-6
J gene: TRBJ2-2
CDR3 protein: CASRPGTTGELFF
CDR3 DNA: TGTGCCAGCAGACCCGGGACGACCGGGGAGCTGTTTTTT

D gene: -
clone size: -
V gene: TRBV6-5
J gene: TRBJ1-6
CDR3 protein: CASSYRQGDSPLHF
CDR3 DNA: TGTGCCAGCAGTTACAGGCAGGGAGACTCACCCCTCCACTTT

D gene: TRBD2
clone size: few
V gene: TRBV4-2
J gene: TRBJ2-1
CDR3 protein: CASSQGLVGQTNEQFF
CDR3 DNA: TGTGCCAGCAGCCAGGGACTAGTTGGCCAAACCAATGAGCAGTTCTTC

D gene: TRBD1
clone size: many
V gene: TRBV20-1
J gene: TRBJ2-5
CDR3 protein: CSAWGQGETQYF
CDR3 DNA: TGCAGTGCTTGGGGACAGGGGGAGACCCAGTACTTC

D gene: -
clone size: many
V gene: TRBV3-1
J gene: TRBJ1-2
CDR3 protein: CASSPPGVSGGYTF
CDR3 DNA: TGTGCCAGCAGCCCTCCAGGGGTCTCGGGTGGCTACACCTTC

D gene: TRBD1
clone size: -
V gene: TRBV20-1
J gene: TRBJ2-7
CDR3 protein: CSARTGFQNEQYF
CDR3 DNA: TGCAGTGCCAGGACAGGATTTCAGAACGAGCAGTACTTC

D gene: -
clone size: -
V gene: TRBV7-3
J gene: TRBJ2-7
CDR3 protein: CASSFSADPSGEQYF
CDR3 DNA: TGTGCCAGCAGCTTCTCCGCCGACCCGTCGGGCGAGCAGTACTTC

D gene: -
clone size: few
V gene: TRBV5-1
J gene: TRBJ1-1
CDR3 protein: CASRTQGSNTEAFF
CDR3 DNA: TGTGCCAGCAGAACGCAGGGCTCGAACACTGAAGCTTTCTTT

D gene: -
clone size: many
V gene: TRBV11-2
J gene: TRBJ1-3
CDR3 protein: CASGQAGNTIYF
CDR3 DNA: TGTGCCAGCGGCCAAGCTGGAAACACCATATATTTT

D gene: TRBD2
clone size: few
V gene: TRBV2
J gene: TRBJ2-1
CDR3 protein: CASSAWLAGSEQFF
CDR3 DNA: TGTGCCAGCAGTGCTTGGCTAGCGGGTTCTGAGCAGTTCTTC

D gene: -
clone size: many
V gene: TRBV12-3/TRBV12-4
J gene: TRBJ2-6
CDR3 protein: CASSSASEANVLTF
CDR3 DNA: TGTGCCAGCAGTTCCGCTTCTGAGGCCAACGTCCTGACTTTC

D gene: TRBD2
clone size: few
V gene: TRBV20-1
J gene: TRBJ2-1
CDR3 protein: CSARTSGSFYEQFF
CDR3 DNA: TGCAGTGCTAGGACTAGCGGGAGCTTCTATGAGCAGTTCTTC

D gene: TRBD1
clone size: -
V gene: TRBV20-1
J gene: TRBJ1-1
CDR3 protein: CSAPPDRGLHTEAFF
CDR3 DNA: TGCAGTGCTCCCCCGGACAGGGGATTGCACACTGAAGCTTTCTTT

D gene: TRBD2
clone size: -
V gene: TRBV10-2
J gene: TRBJ2-7
CDR3 protein: CASSSSGLSYEQYF
CDR3 DNA: TGCGCCAGCAGTTCTAGCGGGCTCTCCTACGAGCAGTACTTC

D gene: -
clone size: few
V gene: TRBV12-3/TRBV12-4
J gene: TRBJ2-7
CDR3 protein: CASSLGGTLGEQYF
CDR3 DNA: TGTGCCAGCAGTTTAGGCGGGACCCTGGGGGAGCAGTACTTC

D gene: -
clone size: few
V gene: TRBV7-2
J gene: TRBJ1-6
CDR3 protein: CASSFQSSYNSPLHF
CDR3 DNA: TGTGCCAGCAGCTTCCAGAGCTCCTATAATTCACCCCTCCACTTT

D gene: -
clone size: -
V gene: TRBV7-9
J gene: TRBJ2-5
CDR3 protein: CASRSRSETQYF
CDR3 DNA: TGTGCCAGCAGGTCGAGATCGGAGACCCAGTACTTC

D gene: -
clone size: -
V gene: TRBV20-1
J gene: TRBJ2-5
CDR3 protein: CSARGQGGQETQYF
CDR3 DNA: TGCAGTGCTAGAGGACAGGGAGGCCAAGAGACCCAGTACTTC

D gene: -
clone size: -
V gene: TRBV29-1
J gene: TRBJ1-1
CDR3 protein: CSVATSAEAFF
CDR3 DNA: TGCAGCGTCGCTACATCCGCTGAAGCTTTCTTT

D gene: -
clone size: many
V gene: TRBV6-2/TRBV6-3
J gene: TRBJ2-7
CDR3 protein: CASSYDPVTYEQYF
CDR3 DNA: TGTGCCAGCAGTTACGACCCGGTTACCTACGAGCAGTACTTC

D gene: -
clone size: few
V gene: TRBV30
J gene: TRBJ2-2
CDR3 protein: CAWTGGTPTGELFF
CDR3 DNA: TGTGCCTGGACTGGCGGGACACCCACCGGGGAGCTGTTTTTT

D gene: -
clone size: many
V gene: TRBV5-1
J gene: TRBJ2-1
CDR3 protein: CASSPDGRWGEQFF
CDR3 DNA: TGCGCCAGCTCGCCGGACGGCCGGTGGGGTGAGCAGTTCTTC

D gene: -
clone size: few
V gene: TRBV14
J gene: TRBJ2-4
CDR3 protein: CASSQDRTNIQYF
CDR3 DNA: TGTGCCAGCAGCCAAGATCGGACGAACATTCAGTACTTC

D gene: -
clone size: many
V gene: TRBV6-1
J gene: TRBJ2-3
CDR3 protein: CASSEQRGDTQYF
CDR3 DNA: TGTGCCAGCAGTGAACAGAGGGGAGATACGCAGTATTTT

D gene: -
clone size: -
V gene: TRBV29-1
J gene: TRBJ1-1
CDR3 protein: CSVVGREAFF
CDR3 DNA: TGCAGCGTTGTCGGGAGAGAAGCTTTCTTT

D gene: -
clone size: few
V gene: TRBV5-1
J gene: TRBJ2-3
CDR3 protein: CASSLVRTPPDTQYF
CDR3 DNA: TGCGCCAGCAGCCTGGTCCGGACGCCGCCAGATACGCAGTATTTT

D gene: TRBD1
clone size: few
V gene: TRBV15
J gene: TRBJ1-6
CDR3 protein: CATSREGQRNSPLHF
CDR3 DNA: TGTGCCACCAGCAGAGAGGGACAGAGGAATTCACCCCTCCACTTT

D gene: -
clone size: -
V gene: TRBV30
J gene: TRBJ1-1
CDR3 protein: CAWSGDINTEAFF
CDR3 DNA: TGTGCCTGGAGTGGGGATATCAACACTGAAGCTTTCTTT

D gene: -
clone size: -
V gene: TRBV5-4
J gene: TRBJ2-1
CDR3 protein: CASSGRQGNEQFF
CDR3 DNA: TGTGCCAGCAGCGGTAGGCAGGGCAATGAGCAGTTCTTC

D gene: -
clone size: -
V gene: TRBV29-1
J gene: TRBJ2-1
CDR3 protein: CSGGVTGFNEQFF
CDR3 DNA: TGCAGCGGGGGGGTTACAGGGTTCAATGAGCAGTTCTTC

D gene: -
clone size: few
V gene: TRBV18
J gene: TRBJ1-1
CDR3 protein: CASSLKENTEAFF
CDR3 DNA: TGTGCCAGCTCACTTAAGGAGAACACTGAAGCTTTCTTT

D gene: TRBD2
clone size: few
V gene: TRBV11-3
J gene: TRBJ2-2
CDR3 protein: CASSSGGTNTGELFF
CDR3 DNA: TGTGCCAGCAGCTCCGGGGGGACGAACACCGGGGAGCTGTTTTTT

D gene: -
clone size: few
V gene: TRBV20-1
J gene: TRBJ2-5
CDR3 protein: CSARDPQRVQETQYF
CDR3 DNA: TGCAGTGCTAGAGACCCCCAGCGGGTCCAAGAGACCCAGTACTTC

D gene: -
clone size: -
V gene: TRBV19
J gene: TRBJ2-1
CDR3 protein: CASSLGTLDPGHNEQFF
CDR3 DNA: TGTGCCAGTAGTCTCGGGACTCTTGACCCCGGTCACAATGAGCAGTTCTTC

D gene: -
clone size: few
V gene: TRBV2
J gene: TRBJ1-6
CDR3 protein: CASTGGWRDVSSYNSPLHF
CDR3 DNA: TGTGCCAGCACGGGGGGGTGGCGGGACGTGAGCTCCTATAATTCACCCCTCCACTTT

D gene: -
clone size: -
V gene: TRBV18
J gene: TRBJ2-1
CDR3 protein: CASSPPGVPYNEQFF
CDR3 DNA: TGTGCCAGCTCACCACCGGGGGTCCCCTACAATGAGCAGTTCTTC

D gene: TRBD2
clone size: -
V gene: TRBV7-2
J gene: TRBJ2-5
CDR3 protein: CASPPQAGVIKTQYF
CDR3 DNA: TGTGCCAGCCCCCCTCAAGCGGGAGTAATTAAGACCCAGTACTTC

D gene: -
clone size: -
V gene: TRBV10-3
J gene: TRBJ2-7
CDR3 protein: CAISVQGWYEQYF
CDR3 DNA: TGTGCCATCAGTGTCCAGGGTTGGTACGAGCAGTACTTC

D gene: -
clone size: many
V gene: TRBV10-3
J gene: TRBJ2-3
CDR3 protein: CAISELGSGPASTDTQYF
CDR3 DNA: TGTGCCATCAGTGAGCTCGGGTCGGGGCCTGCTAGCACAGATACGCAGTATTTT

D gene: TRBD1
clone size: -
V gene: TRBV19
J gene: TRBJ2-1
CDR3 protein: CASSMAQDRIPRNEQFF
CDR3 DNA: TGTGCCAGTAGTATGGCCCAGGACAGGATTCCCCGCAATGAGCAGTTCTTC